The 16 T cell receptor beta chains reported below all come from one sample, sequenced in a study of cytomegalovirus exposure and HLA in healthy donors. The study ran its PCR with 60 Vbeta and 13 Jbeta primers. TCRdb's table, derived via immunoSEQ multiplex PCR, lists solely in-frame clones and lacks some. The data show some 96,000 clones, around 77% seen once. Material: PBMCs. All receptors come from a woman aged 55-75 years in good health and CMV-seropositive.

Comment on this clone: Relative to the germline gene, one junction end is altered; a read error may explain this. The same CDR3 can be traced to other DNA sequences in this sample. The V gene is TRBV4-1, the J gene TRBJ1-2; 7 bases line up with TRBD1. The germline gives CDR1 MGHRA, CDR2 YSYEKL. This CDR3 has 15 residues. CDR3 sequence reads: CASSFREGAAYGYTF. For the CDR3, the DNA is TGCGCCAGCAGCTTCCGTGAGGGGGCGGCCTATGGCTACACCTTT.

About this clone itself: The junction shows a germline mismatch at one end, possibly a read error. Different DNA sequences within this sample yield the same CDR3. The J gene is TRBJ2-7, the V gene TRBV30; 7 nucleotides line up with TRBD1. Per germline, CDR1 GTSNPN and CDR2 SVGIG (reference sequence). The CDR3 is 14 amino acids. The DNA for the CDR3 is TGTGCTTGGACCACAGGGGCCCGAGGATACGAGCAGTACTTC. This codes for CAWTTGARGYEQYF. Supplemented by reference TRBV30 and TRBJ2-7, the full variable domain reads SQTIHQWPATLVQPVGSPLSLECTVEGTSNPNLYWYRQAAGRGLQLLFYSVGIGQISSEVPQNLSASRPQDRQFILSSKKLLLSDSGFYLCAWTTGARGYEQYFGPGTRLTVT.

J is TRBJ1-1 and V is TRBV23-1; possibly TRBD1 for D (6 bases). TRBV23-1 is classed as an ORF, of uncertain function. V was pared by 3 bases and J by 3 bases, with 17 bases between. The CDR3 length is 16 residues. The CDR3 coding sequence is TGCGCCAGCAGTCACACAGGGCTCGGGTTGGACACTGAAGCTTTCTTT. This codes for CASSHTGLGLDTEAFF.

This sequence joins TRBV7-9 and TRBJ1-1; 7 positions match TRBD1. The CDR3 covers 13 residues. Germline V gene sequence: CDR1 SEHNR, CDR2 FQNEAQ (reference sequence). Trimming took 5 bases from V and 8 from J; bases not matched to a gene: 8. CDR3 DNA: TGTGCCAGCAGCCGAAGGGGGCAGACGGAAGCTTTCTTT. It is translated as CASSRRGQTEAFF. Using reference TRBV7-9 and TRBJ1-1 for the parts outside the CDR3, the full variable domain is DTGVSQNPRHKITKRGQNVTFRCDPISEHNRLYWYRQTLGQGPEFLTYFQNEAQLEKSRLLSDRFSAERPKGSFSTLEIQRTEQGDSAMYLCASSRRGQTEAFFGQGTRLTVV.

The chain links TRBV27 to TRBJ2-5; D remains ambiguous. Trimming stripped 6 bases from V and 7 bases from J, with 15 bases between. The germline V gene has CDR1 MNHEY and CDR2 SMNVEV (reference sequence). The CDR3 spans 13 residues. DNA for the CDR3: TGTGCCAGCAGGGGCCCCGGTGGAAGGACCCAGTACTTC. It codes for CASRGPGGRTQYF.

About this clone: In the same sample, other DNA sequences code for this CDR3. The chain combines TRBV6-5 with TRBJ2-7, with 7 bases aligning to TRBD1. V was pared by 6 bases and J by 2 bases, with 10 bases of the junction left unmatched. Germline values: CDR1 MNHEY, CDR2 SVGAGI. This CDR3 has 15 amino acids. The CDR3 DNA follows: TGTGCCAGCAGCCCTAACAGGGGTGGGACCTACGAGCAGTACTTC. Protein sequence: CASSPNRGGTYEQYF.

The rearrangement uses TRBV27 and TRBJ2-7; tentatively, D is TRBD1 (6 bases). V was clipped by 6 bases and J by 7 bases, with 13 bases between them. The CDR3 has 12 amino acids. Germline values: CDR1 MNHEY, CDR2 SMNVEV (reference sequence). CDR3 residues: CASSPPGEEQYF. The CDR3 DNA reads TGTGCCAGCAGCCCCCCAGGGGAGGAGCAGTACTTC.

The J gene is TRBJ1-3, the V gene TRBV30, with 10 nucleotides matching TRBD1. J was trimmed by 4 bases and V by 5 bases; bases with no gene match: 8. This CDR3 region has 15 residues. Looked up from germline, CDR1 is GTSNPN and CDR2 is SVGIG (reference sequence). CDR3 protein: CAWGAGQGTGNTIYF. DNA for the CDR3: TGTGCCTGGGGTGCGGGACAGGGGACGGGAAACACCATATATTTT.

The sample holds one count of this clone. Here the CDR3 reads CATSREAPGSDTQYF. The CDR3 nucleotides are TGTGCCACCAGCAGAGAGGCTCCCGGGTCCGATACGCAGTATTTT. The chain joins TRBV15 to TRBJ2-3; no firm D call. Deletions cut 0 bases from V and 6 bases from J, with 13 bases between. CDR1 is LNHNV, CDR2 YYDKDF, per germline (reference sequence). There are 15 residues in the CDR3.

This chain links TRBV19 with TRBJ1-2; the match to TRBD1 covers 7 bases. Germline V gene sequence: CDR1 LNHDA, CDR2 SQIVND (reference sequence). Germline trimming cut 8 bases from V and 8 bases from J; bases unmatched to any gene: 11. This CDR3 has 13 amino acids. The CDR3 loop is CASRSTGSWGYTF. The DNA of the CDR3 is TGTGCCAGTCGCTCGACAGGGTCCTGGGGCTACACCTTC. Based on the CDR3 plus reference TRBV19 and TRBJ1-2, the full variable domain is DGGITQSPKYLFRKEGQNVTLSCEQNLNHDAMYWYRQDPGQGLRLIYYSQIVNDFQKGDIAEGYSVSREKKESFPLTVTSAQKNPTAFYLCASRSTGSWGYTFGSGTRLTVV.

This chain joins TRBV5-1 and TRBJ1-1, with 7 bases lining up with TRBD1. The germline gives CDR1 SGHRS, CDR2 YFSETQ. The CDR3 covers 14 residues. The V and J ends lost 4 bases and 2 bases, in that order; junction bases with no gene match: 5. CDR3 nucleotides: TGCGCCAGCAGCACGGGACAGCCTAACACTGAAGCTTTCTTT. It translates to CASSTGQPNTEAFF. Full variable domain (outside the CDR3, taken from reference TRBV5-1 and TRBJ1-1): KAGVTQTPRYLIKTRGQQVTLSCSPISGHRSVSWYQQTPGQGLQFLFEYFSETQRNKGNFPGRFSGRQFSNSRSEMNVSTLELGDSALYLCASSTGQPNTEAFFGQGTRLTVV.

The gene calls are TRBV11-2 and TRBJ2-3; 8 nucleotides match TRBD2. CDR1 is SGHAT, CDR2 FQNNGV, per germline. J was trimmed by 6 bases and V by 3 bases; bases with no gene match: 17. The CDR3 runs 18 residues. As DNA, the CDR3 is TGTGCCAGCAGCTTCCGACGGGGGGGCGGGAGAGGACCGGATACGCAGTATTTT. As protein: CASSFRRGGGRGPDTQYF.

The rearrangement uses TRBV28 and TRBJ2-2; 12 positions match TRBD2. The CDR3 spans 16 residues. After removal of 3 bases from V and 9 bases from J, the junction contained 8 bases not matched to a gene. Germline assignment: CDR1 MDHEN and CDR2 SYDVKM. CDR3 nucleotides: TGTGCCAGCAGTTTCTGGACTAGCGGGAACTACCGGGAGCTGTTTTTT. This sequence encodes CASSFWTSGNYRELFF.

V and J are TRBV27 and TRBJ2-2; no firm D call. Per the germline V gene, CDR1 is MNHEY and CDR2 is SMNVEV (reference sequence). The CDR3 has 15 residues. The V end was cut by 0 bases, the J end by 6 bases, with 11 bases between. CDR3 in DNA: TGTGCCAGCAGTTTATCGGTGGTAGCATCCGGGGAGCTGTTTTTT. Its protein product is CASSLSVVASGELFF.

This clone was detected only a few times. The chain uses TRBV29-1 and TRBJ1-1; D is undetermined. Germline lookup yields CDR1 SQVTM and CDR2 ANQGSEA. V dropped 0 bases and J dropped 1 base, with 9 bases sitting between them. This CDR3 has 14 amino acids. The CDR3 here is CSVEDGLENTEAFF. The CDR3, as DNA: TGCAGCGTTGAAGATGGACTCGAGAACACTGAAGCTTTCTTT. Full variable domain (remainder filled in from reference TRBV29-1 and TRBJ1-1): SAVISQKPSRDICQRGTSLTIQCQVDSQVTMMFWYRQQPGQSLTLIATANQGSEATYESGFVIDKFPISRPNLTFSTLTVSNMSPEDSSIYLCSVEDGLENTEAFFGQGTRLTVV.

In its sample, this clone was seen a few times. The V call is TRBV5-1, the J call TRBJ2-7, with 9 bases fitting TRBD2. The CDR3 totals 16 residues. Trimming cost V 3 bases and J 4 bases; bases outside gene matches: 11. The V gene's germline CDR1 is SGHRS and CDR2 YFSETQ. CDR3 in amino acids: CASSSVESGGIYEQYF. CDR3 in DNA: TGCGCCAGCAGCTCCGTAGAAAGCGGGGGGATTTACGAGCAGTACTTC.